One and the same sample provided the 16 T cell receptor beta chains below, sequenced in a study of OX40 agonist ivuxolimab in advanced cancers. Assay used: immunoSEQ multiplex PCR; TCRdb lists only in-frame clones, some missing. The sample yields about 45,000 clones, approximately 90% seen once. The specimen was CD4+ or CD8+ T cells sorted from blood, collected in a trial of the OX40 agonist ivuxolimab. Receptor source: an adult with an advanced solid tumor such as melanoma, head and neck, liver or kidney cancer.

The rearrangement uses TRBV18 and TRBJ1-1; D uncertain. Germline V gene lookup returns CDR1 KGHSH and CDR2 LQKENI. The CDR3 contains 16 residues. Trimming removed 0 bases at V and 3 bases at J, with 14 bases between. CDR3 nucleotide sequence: TGTGCCAGCTCACCACCCACCGGCCCCGCGTACACTGAAGCTTTCTTT. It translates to CASSPPTGPAYTEAFF.

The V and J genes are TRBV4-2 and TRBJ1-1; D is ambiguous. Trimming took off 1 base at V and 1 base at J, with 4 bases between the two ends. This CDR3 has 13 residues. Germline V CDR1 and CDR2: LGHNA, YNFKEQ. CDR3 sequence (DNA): TGTGCCAGCAGCCAAGTATCGAACACTGAAGCTTTCTTT. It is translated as CASSQVSNTEAFF.

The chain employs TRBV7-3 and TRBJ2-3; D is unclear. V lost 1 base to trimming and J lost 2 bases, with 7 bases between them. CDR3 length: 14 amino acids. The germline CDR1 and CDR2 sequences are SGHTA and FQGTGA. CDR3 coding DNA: TGTGCCAGCAGCTTAAAACACAACACAGATACGCAGTATTTT. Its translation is CASSLKHNTDTQYF.

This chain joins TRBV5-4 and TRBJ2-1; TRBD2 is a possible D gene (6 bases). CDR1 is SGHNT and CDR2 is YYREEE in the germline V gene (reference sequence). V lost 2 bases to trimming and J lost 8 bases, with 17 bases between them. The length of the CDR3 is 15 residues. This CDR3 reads CASSLAGSTADEQFF. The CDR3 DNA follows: TGTGCCAGCAGCTTAGCGGGCTCCACCGCGGATGAGCAGTTCTTC.

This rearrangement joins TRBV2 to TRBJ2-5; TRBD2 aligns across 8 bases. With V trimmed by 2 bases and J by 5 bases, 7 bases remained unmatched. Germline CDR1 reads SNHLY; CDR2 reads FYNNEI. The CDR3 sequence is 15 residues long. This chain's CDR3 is CASSEFLLAVETQYF. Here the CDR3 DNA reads TGTGCCAGCAGTGAATTTTTACTAGCGGTTGAGACCCAGTACTTC.

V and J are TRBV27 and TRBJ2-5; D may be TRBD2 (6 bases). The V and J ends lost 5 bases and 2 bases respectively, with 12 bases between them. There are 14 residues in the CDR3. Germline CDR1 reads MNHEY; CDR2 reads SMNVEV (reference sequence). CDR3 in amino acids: CASSELGLQETQYF. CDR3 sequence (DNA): TGTGCCAGCAGTGAACTTGGACTACAAGAGACCCAGTACTTC.

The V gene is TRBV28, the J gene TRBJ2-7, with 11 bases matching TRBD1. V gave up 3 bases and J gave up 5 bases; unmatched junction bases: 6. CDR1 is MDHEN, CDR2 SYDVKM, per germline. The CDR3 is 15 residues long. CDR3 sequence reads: CASSFGQGALNEQYF. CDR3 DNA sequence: TGTGCCAGCAGTTTCGGACAGGGGGCTCTGAACGAGCAGTACTTC.

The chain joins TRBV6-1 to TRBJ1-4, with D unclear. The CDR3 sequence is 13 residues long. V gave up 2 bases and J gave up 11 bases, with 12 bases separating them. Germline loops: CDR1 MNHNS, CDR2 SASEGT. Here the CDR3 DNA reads TGTGCCAGCAGTGAATTGGCCTGGGCCAAACTGTTTTTT. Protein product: CASSELAWAKLFF.

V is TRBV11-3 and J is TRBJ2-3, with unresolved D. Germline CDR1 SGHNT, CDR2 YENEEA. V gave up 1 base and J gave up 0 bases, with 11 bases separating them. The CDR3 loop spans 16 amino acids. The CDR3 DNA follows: TGTGCCAGCAGCTTAGGAGGCGGAACTAGCACAGATACGCAGTATTTT. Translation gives CASSLGGGTSTDTQYF.

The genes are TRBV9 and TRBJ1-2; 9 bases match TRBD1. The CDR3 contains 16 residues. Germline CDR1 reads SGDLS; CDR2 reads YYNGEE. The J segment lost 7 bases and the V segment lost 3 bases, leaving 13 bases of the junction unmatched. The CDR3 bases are TGTGCCAGCAGCGCTCAGTCCCGGGACAGGGTCGGTGGCTACACCTTC. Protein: CASSAQSRDRVGGYTF.

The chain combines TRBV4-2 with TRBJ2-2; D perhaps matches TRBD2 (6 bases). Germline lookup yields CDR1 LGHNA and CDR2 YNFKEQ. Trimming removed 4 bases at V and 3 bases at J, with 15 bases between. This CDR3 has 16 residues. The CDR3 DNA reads TGTGCCAGCAGCCCAGAAGGTAGCGGTTACACCGGGGAGCTGTTTTTT. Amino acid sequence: CASSPEGSGYTGELFF.

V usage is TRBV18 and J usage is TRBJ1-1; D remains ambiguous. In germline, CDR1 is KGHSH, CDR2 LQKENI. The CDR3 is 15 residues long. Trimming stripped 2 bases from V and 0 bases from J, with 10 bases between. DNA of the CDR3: TGTGCCAGCTCACCATGGGAGCATCTGAACACTGAAGCTTTCTTT. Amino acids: CASSPWEHLNTEAFF.

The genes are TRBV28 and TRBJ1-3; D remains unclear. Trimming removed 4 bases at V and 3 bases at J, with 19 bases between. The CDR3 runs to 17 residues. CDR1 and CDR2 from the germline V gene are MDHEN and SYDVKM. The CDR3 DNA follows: TGTGCCAGCAGTTCCATCGATGGGATCCGTTATGGAAACACCATATATTTT. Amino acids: CASSSIDGIRYGNTIYF.

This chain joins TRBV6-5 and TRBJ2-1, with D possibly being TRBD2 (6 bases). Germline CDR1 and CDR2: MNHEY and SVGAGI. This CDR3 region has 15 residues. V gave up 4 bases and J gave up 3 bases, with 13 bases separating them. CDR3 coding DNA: TGTGCCAGCAGTTCCTACGGGAGTGTCTACAATGAGCAGTTCTTC. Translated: CASSSYGSVYNEQFF.

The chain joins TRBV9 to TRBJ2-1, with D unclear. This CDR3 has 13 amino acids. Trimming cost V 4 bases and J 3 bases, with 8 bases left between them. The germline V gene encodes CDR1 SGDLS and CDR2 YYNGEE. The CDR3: CASSPGFYNEQFF. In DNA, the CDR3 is TGTGCCAGCAGCCCCGGGTTCTACAATGAGCAGTTCTTC.

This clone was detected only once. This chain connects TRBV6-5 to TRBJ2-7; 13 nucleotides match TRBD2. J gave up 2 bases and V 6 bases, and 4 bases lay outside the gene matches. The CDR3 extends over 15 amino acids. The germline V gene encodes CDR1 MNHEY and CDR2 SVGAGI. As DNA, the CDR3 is TGTGCCAGCAGCGGACTAGCGGGAGACACCTACGAGCAGTACTTC. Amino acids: CASSGLAGDTYEQYF.